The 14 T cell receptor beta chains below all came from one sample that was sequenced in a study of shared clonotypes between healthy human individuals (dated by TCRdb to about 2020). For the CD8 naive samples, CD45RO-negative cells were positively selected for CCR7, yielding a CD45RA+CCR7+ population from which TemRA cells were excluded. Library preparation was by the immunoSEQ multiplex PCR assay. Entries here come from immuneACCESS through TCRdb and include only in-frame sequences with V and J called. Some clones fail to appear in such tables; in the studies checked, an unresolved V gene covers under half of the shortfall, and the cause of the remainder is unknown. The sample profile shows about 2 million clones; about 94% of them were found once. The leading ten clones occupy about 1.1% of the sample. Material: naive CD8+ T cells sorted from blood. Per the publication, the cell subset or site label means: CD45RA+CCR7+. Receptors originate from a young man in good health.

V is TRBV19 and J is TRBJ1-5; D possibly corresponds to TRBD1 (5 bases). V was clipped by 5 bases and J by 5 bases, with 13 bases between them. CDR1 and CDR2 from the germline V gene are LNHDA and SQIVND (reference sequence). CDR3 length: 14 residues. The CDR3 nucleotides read TGTGCCAGTAGTGGCAGGGTCTTGGATCAGCCCCAGCATTTT. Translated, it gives CASSGRVLDQPQHF.

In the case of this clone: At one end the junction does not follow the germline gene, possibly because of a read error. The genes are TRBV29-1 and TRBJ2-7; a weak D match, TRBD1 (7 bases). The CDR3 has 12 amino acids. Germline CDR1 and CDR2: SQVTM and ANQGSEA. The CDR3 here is CSVASGDSRFHF. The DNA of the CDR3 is TGCAGCGTTGCGTCGGGGGACAGTCGATTCCACTTC.

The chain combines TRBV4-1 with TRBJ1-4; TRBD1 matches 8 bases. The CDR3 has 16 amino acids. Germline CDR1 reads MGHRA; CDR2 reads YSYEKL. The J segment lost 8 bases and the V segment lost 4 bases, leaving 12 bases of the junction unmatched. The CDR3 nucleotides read TGCGCCAGCAGCCTAAGCGGAGGACAGGGCAGGGAAAAACTGTTTTTT. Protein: CASSLSGGQGREKLFF.

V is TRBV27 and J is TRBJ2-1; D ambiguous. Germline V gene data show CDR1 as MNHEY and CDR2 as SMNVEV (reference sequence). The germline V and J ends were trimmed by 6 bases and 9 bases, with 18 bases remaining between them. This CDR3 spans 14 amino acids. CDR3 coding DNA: TGTGCCAGCAGCCCCGATAATAACCACCCTGAGCAGTTCTTC. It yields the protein CASSPDNNHPEQFF.

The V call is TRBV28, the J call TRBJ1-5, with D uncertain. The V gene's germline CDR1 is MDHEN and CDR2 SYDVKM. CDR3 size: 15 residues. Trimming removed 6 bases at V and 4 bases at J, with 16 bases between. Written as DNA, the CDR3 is TGTGCCAGCAGACTATACGGACGGTTAAATCAGCCCCAGCATTTT. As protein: CASRLYGRLNQPQHF. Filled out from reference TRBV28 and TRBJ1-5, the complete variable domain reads DVKVTQSSRYLVKRTGEKVFLECVQDMDHENMFWYRQDPGLGLRLIYFSYDVKMKEKGDIPEGYSVSREKKERFSLILESASTNQTSMYLCASRLYGRLNQPQHFGDGTRLSIL.

Written as DNA, the CDR3 is TGTGCCAGCAGTTTCGCAAGGACCCAAGAGACCCAGTACTTC. It encodes CASSFARTQETQYF. The chain couples TRBV28 to TRBJ2-5; D is ambiguous. The germline V gene has CDR1 MDHEN and CDR2 SYDVKM. The CDR3 runs to 14 residues. Trimming took off 3 bases at V and 1 base at J, with 9 bases between the two ends.

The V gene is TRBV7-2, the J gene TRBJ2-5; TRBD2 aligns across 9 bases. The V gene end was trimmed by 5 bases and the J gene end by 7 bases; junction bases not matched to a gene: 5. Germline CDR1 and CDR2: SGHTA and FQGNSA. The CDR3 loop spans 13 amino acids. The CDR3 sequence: CASSQGLALTQYF. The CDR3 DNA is TGTGCCAGCAGCCAAGGACTAGCGTTGACCCAGTACTTC.

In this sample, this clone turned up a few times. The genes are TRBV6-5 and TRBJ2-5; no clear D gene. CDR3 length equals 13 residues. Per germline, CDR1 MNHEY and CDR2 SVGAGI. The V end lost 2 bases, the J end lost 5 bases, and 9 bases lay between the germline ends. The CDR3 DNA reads TGTGCCAGCAGTTACGACCGTCACGAGACCCAGTACTTC. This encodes CASSYDRHETQYF.

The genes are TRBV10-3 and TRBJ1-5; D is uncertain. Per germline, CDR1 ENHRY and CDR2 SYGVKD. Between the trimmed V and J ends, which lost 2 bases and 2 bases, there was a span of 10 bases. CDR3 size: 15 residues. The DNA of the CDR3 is TGTGCCATCAGTGAGGCCCCGAGGGGCAATCAGCCCCAGCATTTT. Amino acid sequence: CAISEAPRGNQPQHF.

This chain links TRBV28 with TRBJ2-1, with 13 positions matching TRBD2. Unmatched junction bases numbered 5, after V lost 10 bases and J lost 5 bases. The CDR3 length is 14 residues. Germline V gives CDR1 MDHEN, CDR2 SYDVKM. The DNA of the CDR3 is TGTGCCACCCTACTAGCGGGGGGGGACAATGAGCAGTTCTTC. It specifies CATLLAGGDNEQFF. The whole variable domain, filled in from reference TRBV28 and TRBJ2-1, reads DVKVTQSSRYLVKRTGEKVFLECVQDMDHENMFWYRQDPGLGLRLIYFSYDVKMKEKGDIPEGYSVSREKKERFSLILESASTNQTSMYLCATLLAGGDNEQFFGPGTRLTVL.

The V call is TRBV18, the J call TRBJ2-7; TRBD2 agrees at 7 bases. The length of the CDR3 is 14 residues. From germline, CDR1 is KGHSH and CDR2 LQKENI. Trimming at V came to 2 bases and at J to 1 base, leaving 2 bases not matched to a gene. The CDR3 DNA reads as TGTGCCAGCTCACCAACTAGCGAATCCTACGAGCAGTACTTC. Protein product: CASSPTSESYEQYF.

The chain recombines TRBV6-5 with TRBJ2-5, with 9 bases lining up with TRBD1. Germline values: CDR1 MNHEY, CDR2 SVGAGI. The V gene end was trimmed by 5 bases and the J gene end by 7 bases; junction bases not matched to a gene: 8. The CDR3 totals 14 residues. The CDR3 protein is CASSLRDREGTQYF. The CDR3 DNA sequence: TGTGCCAGCAGTCTCCGGGACAGGGAAGGGACCCAGTACTTC.

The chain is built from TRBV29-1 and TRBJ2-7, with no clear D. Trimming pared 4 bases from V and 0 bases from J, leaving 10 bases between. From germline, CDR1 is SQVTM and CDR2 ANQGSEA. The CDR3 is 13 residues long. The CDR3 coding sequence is TGCAGCGTTGGGGAACAGAGCTCCTACGAGCAGTACTTC. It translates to CSVGEQSSYEQYF.

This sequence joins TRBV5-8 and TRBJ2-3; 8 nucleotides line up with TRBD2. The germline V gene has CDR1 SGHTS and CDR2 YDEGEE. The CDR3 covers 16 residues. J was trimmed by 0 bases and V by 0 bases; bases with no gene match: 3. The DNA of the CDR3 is TGTGCCAGCAGCTTGGAACTAGCGGCTAGCACAGATACGCAGTATTTT. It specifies CASSLELAASTDTQYF.